The 19 T cell receptor beta chains given below trace back to one sample, sequenced in a study of blood T cell repertoires in COVID-19. Here immunoSEQ multiplex PCR was the method, and the copy in TCRdb shows in-frame clones only, minus some. The repertoire consists of about 190,000 clones, with around 80% occurring once and the leading ten covering roughly 12%. The material sequenced was peripheral blood. The source is a woman between 45 and 60 years old with acute or convalescent COVID-19.

This sequence joins TRBV6-6 and TRBJ2-7; 7 bases match TRBD1. The V segment lost 7 bases and the J segment 4 bases; nucleotides outside the gene matches: 13. Germline V gene data show CDR1 as MNHNY and CDR2 as SVGAGI (reference sequence). The CDR3 is made up of 15 amino acids. CDR3 region: CASTEPKGARYEQYF. CDR3 DNA sequence: TGTGCCAGCACCGAGCCCAAGGGGGCGCGATACGAGCAGTACTTC.

The CDR3 region has the DNA TGTGCCAGCAGCCGACAGGATACCTATGGCTACACCTTC. Its translation is CASSRQDTYGYTF. This chain uses TRBV6-2 or TRBV6-3 with TRBJ1-2; the D gene is possibly TRBD1 (6 bases). CDR1 MNHEY and CDR2 SVGEGT come from the germline V gene. Trimming shortened V by 6 bases and J by 4 bases, and 12 bases separated the two germline ends. This CDR3 region has 13 residues.

This clone occurred a few times. This rearrangement joins TRBV10-1 to TRBJ1-5; the D gene is possibly TRBD1 (5 bases). Trimming removed 0 bases at V and 1 base at J, with 19 bases between. From germline, CDR1 is WNHNN and CDR2 SYGVQD (reference sequence). This CDR3 region has 19 residues. This chain's CDR3 is CASSESPFAGSLSNQPQHF. CDR3 nucleotides: TGCGCCAGCAGTGAGTCGCCGTTCGCAGGGTCTTTGAGCAATCAGCCCCAGCATTTT.

Written as DNA, the CDR3 is TGTGCCAGCAGTGAAATGGACAGATATCAGCCCCAGCATTTT. Translated, it gives CASSEMDRYQPQHF. The J gene is TRBJ1-5, the V gene TRBV6-1; tentative D call: TRBD1 (6 bases). Trimming left V 2 bases short and J 5 bases short, with 10 bases between. Germline V lookup: CDR1 MNHNS, CDR2 SASEGT. The CDR3 has 14 residues.

The chain couples TRBV4-2 to TRBJ2-7; maybe TRBD1 (6 bases). The germline gives CDR1 LGHNA, CDR2 YNFKEQ. The CDR3 has 15 residues. V was trimmed by 0 bases and J by 3 bases, leaving 12 bases between them. DNA of the CDR3: TGTGCCAGCAGCCAAGATGACAGGCGCAACTACGAGCAGTACTTC. Protein: CASSQDDRRNYEQYF.

This clone was found a few times. V is TRBV15 and J is TRBJ1-2; no firm D call. Germline loops: CDR1 LNHNV, CDR2 YYDKDF (reference sequence). The CDR3 is 14 residues long. The V and J ends lost 1 base and 8 bases respectively, with 14 bases between them. CDR3 nucleotides: TGTGCCACCAGCAGAGCCGGAGGTTCACAGGGCTACACCTTC. Its translation is CATSRAGGSQGYTF. The full variable domain, rest sourced from reference TRBV15 and TRBJ1-2, is DAMVIQNPRYQVTQFGKPVTLSCSQTLNHNVMYWYQQKSSQAPKLLFHYYDKDFNNEADTPDNFQSRRPNTSFCFLDIRSPGLGDTAMYLCATSRAGGSQGYTFGSGTRLTVV.

The V call is TRBV3-1 (or the pseudogene TRBV3-2), the J call TRBJ2-5; D perhaps matches TRBD2 (5 bases). V dropped 10 bases and J dropped 2 bases, with 20 bases sitting between them. Germline V lookup: CDR1 LGHDT, CDR2 YNNKEL (reference sequence). This CDR3 region has 15 residues. In nucleotides, the CDR3 is TGTGCCACCCGTGGGCAGCGGTCCTTACAAGAGACCCAGTACTTC. Translated, it gives CATRGQRSLQETQYF.

The V gene is TRBV30, the J gene TRBJ2-7, with 7 bases matching TRBD1. Trimming took 0 bases from V and 3 from J; bases not matched to a gene: 5. CDR3 length equals 14 residues. CDR1 and CDR2 (germline): GTSNPN, SVGIG (reference sequence). The chain's CDR3 is CAWSVGTAFYEQYF. As DNA, the CDR3 is TGTGCCTGGAGTGTCGGGACAGCCTTCTACGAGCAGTACTTC.

A single count supports this clone. CDR3 amino acids: CATSDPLRNEQFF. DNA for the CDR3: TGTGCCACCAGTGACCCCCTCAGGAATGAGCAGTTCTTC. The J gene is TRBJ2-1, the V gene TRBV24-1; D is undetermined. V was cut by 4 bases and J by 7 bases, with 10 bases left in between. The CDR3 is 13 residues long. Germline CDR1 is KGHDR and CDR2 is SFDVKD.

This clone showed up just once. The V gene is TRBV11-2, the J gene TRBJ1-4; 8 nucleotides match TRBD1. CDR3 length: 16 residues. CDR1 is SGHAT and CDR2 is FQNNGV in the germline V gene. V trimming: 5 bases; J trimming: 0 bases; junction bases outside the gene matches: 5. This chain's CDR3 is CASSHLQGATNEKLFF. The CDR3 DNA reads as TGTGCCAGCAGCCACCTACAGGGGGCAACTAATGAAAAACTGTTTTTT.

The chain employs TRBV7-8 and TRBJ2-7; no firm D call. The CDR3 loop spans 11 amino acids. In germline, CDR1 is SGHVS, CDR2 FQNEAQ. Deletions cut 4 bases from V and 5 bases from J, with 6 bases between. The CDR3 protein is CASSSRNEQYF. DNA for the CDR3: TGTGCCAGCAGCTCTAGGAACGAGCAGTACTTC.

This sequence joins TRBV15 and TRBJ2-4, with D unclear. CDR1 and CDR2 from the germline V gene are LNHNV and YYDKDF (reference sequence). The length of the CDR3 is 15 residues. Trimming pared 2 bases from V and 4 bases from J, leaving 12 bases between. The CDR3 sequence: CATSRTTTPKNIQYF. CDR3 coding DNA: TGTGCCACCAGCAGAACTACGACGCCAAAAAACATTCAGTACTTC.

This clone was found once. The chain employs TRBV7-9 and TRBJ1-6, with no clear D. From germline, CDR1 is SEHNR and CDR2 FQNEAQ (reference sequence). Trimming removed 7 bases at V and 7 bases at J, with 8 bases between. CDR3 length: 12 residues. As DNA, the CDR3 is TGTGCCAGCAAAACTGAGAATTCACCCCTCCACTTT. Its protein is CASKTENSPLHF.

This clone appeared once. V is TRBV4-3 and J is TRBJ2-7, with 8 bases lining up with TRBD2. The CDR3 contains 13 residues. Germline V gene sequence: CDR1 LGHNA, CDR2 YSLEER. Trimming at V came to 0 bases and at J to 6 bases, leaving 1 base not matched to a gene. CDR3 amino acids: CASSQDTSGEQYF. As DNA, the CDR3 is TGCGCCAGCAGCCAAGATACTAGCGGCGAGCAGTACTTC.

The V gene is TRBV5-4, the J gene TRBJ1-6, with 8 bases fitting TRBD1. Trimming cost V 4 bases and J 7 bases; bases outside gene matches: 7. Germline V CDR1 and CDR2: SGHNT, YYREEE (reference sequence). The CDR3 sequence is 15 residues long. The CDR3 nucleotides read TGTGCCAGCAGCCCGAACAGGGGGGGAAATTCACCCCTCCACTTT. This sequence encodes CASSPNRGGNSPLHF.

The DNA for the CDR3 is TGTGCCAGCAGCCTCTTCACAGATACGCAGTATTTT. Translation gives CASSLFTDTQYF. The chain combines TRBV11-3 with TRBJ2-3; D ambiguous. Trimming shortened V by 5 bases and J by 2 bases, and 5 bases separated the two germline ends. The CDR3 has 12 residues. Per the germline V gene, CDR1 is SGHNT and CDR2 is YENEEA.

The chain is built from TRBV27 and TRBJ1-4; a possible D gene is TRBD1 (6 bases). V lost 6 bases and J lost 3, with 17 bases in between. CDR1 and CDR2 from the germline V gene are MNHEY and SMNVEV (reference sequence). This CDR3 spans 16 amino acids. The CDR3 protein is CASRTWGTLPNEKLFF. The CDR3 region has the DNA TGTGCCAGCAGAACTTGGGGGACATTACCTAATGAAAAACTGTTTTTT.

This clone was detected only once. The chain has TRBV5-1 and TRBJ2-2; the match to TRBD1 covers 9 bases. The trim removed 3 bases at V and 7 bases at J, leaving 7 bases unmatched. Germline V CDR1 and CDR2: SGHRS, YFSETQ. This CDR3 spans 15 amino acids. The CDR3 region has the DNA TGCGCCAGCAGCTCTACAGGGGGCGCGGTCGGGGAGCTGTTTTTT. This encodes CASSSTGGAVGELFF.

The V gene is TRBV19, the J gene TRBJ2-6, with D unclear. The CDR3 covers 15 residues. Trimming took 4 bases from V and 0 from J, leaving 7 bases between them. Germline CDR1 is LNHDA and CDR2 is SQIVND (reference sequence). The CDR3 DNA reads TGTGCCAGTAGTAAAGTGGCCTCTGGGGCCAACGTCCTGACTTTC. This encodes CASSKVASGANVLTF.